Listed below are T cell receptor beta chains from one sample, sequenced in a study of human versus mouse CDR3 diversity and MHC coevolution. Data came from immunoSEQ multiplex PCR; TCRdb stores just in-frame clones and leaves some out. This sample yields tens of thousands of clones, of which 93% are seen a single time; approximately 1.5% belongs to the top ten. Sequencing was done on a sample of naive CD4+ T cells from blood. Every receptor here comes from a person aged 30-69 years in good health. Each CDR3 is given with its conserved first and last residue. The order of the fields is clone size, D gene, J gene, V gene, CDR3 DNA, CDR3 protein. The D gene is left open where the match is weak. Size is omitted from some rows. Given values are once, few, many or a class for expanded clones.

clone size: -; D gene: TRBD1; J gene: TRBJ2-5; V gene: TRBV4-1; CDR3 DNA: TGCGCCAGCAGCCAAGAACCCACGACAGGGGGGTCGAAGACCCAGTACTTC; CDR3 protein: CASSQEPTTGGSKTQYF
clone size: -; D gene: -; J gene: TRBJ1-1; V gene: TRBV30; CDR3 DNA: TGTGCCTGGAGTGTACGGGGGGACACTGAAGCTTTCTTT; CDR3 protein: CAWSVRGDTEAFF
clone size: -; D gene: -; J gene: TRBJ2-7; V gene: TRBV14; CDR3 DNA: TGTGCCAGCAGCCCCTCAACTGACAGGAGCCTAACCGAGCAGTACTTC; CDR3 protein: CASSPSTDRSLTEQYF
clone size: -; D gene: -; J gene: TRBJ1-6; V gene: TRBV30; CDR3 DNA: TGTGCCTGGGTACGAGCCTCCACTAATTCACCCCTCCACTTT; CDR3 protein: CAWVRASTNSPLHF
clone size: -; D gene: TRBD2; J gene: TRBJ2-7; V gene: TRBV27; CDR3 DNA: TGTGCCAGCAGTTTATCGAGCGGGAGACCGGTCTACGAGCAGTACTTC; CDR3 protein: CASSLSSGRPVYEQYF
clone size: -; D gene: TRBD2; J gene: TRBJ2-1; V gene: TRBV11-3; CDR3 DNA: TGTGCCAGTCGAGCTAGCGGCTCCTACAATGAGCAGTTCTTC; CDR3 protein: CASRASGSYNEQFF
clone size: -; D gene: -; J gene: TRBJ2-7; V gene: TRBV7-2; CDR3 DNA: TGTGCCAGCAGCTTAGACACAGGGTATCTGTACGAGCAGTACTTC; CDR3 protein: CASSLDTGYLYEQYF
clone size: -; D gene: -; J gene: TRBJ2-7; V gene: TRBV7-2; CDR3 DNA: TGTGCCAGCAGCCGTTCGGGACTTAGCTACGAGCAGTACTTC; CDR3 protein: CASSRSGLSYEQYF
clone size: -; D gene: -; J gene: TRBJ2-1; V gene: TRBV7-8; CDR3 DNA: TGTGCCAGCAGCTTAGACAGGCCGAGCTCCTACAATGAGCAGTTCTTC; CDR3 protein: CASSLDRPSSYNEQFF
clone size: -; D gene: -; J gene: TRBJ2-7; V gene: TRBV9; CDR3 DNA: TGTGCCAGCAGCCAATATCACTCTGGACAGTACGAGCAGTACTTC; CDR3 protein: CASSQYHSGQYEQYF
clone size: -; D gene: TRBD1; J gene: TRBJ2-7; V gene: TRBV30; CDR3 DNA: TGTGCCTGGAGTGTAGGGACAGGGAACTACGAGCAGTACTTC; CDR3 protein: CAWSVGTGNYEQYF
clone size: -; D gene: TRBD2; J gene: TRBJ2-1; V gene: TRBV5-6; CDR3 DNA: TGTGCCAGCAGCCGGGTGGCTAGCGGACATCAGCAGTTCTTC; CDR3 protein: CASSRVASGHQQFF
clone size: -; D gene: -; J gene: TRBJ1-4; V gene: TRBV6-5; CDR3 DNA: TGTGCCAGCAGTCCTGACGGGGTGGGAGAAAAACTGTTTTTT; CDR3 protein: CASSPDGVGEKLFF
clone size: once; D gene: -; J gene: TRBJ1-6; V gene: TRBV7-2; CDR3 DNA: TGTGCCAGCAGCCAATACAGGGTCGATTCACCCCTCCACTTT; CDR3 protein: CASSQYRVDSPLHF
clone size: -; D gene: TRBD1; J gene: TRBJ1-2; V gene: TRBV5-8; CDR3 DNA: TGTGCCAGCAGCGGGGGACAGGGTAACTATGGCTACACCTTC; CDR3 protein: CASSGGQGNYGYTF
clone size: -; D gene: TRBD2; J gene: TRBJ2-5; V gene: TRBV6-5; CDR3 DNA: TGTGCCACCTCCACCGCCGGGGGGTCGAGGGAGACCCAGTACTTC; CDR3 protein: CATSTAGGSRETQYF
clone size: -; D gene: -; J gene: TRBJ2-3; V gene: TRBV29-1; CDR3 DNA: TGCAGCGTACAACCCCTCCCCACAGATACGCAGTATTTT; CDR3 protein: CSVQPLPTDTQYF
clone size: -; D gene: -; J gene: TRBJ1-2; V gene: TRBV29-1; CDR3 DNA: TGCAGCGTTGATCAGGGCTATGGCTACACCTTC; CDR3 protein: CSVDQGYGYTF
clone size: -; D gene: TRBD1; J gene: TRBJ1-2; V gene: TRBV11-2; CDR3 DNA: TGTGCCAGCAGCTGGGGACAGGGCGTCAGAGCTAACTATGGCTACACCTTC; CDR3 protein: CASSWGQGVRANYGYTF
clone size: -; D gene: -; J gene: TRBJ2-7; V gene: TRBV28; CDR3 DNA: TGTGCCAGCAGTCAACGAGCCGAGCAGTACTTC; CDR3 protein: CASSQRAEQYF
clone size: once; D gene: -; J gene: TRBJ1-2; V gene: TRBV18; CDR3 DNA: TGTGCCAGCTCAGTGATTCGGGGGGACGACGTTGGCTACACCTTC; CDR3 protein: CASSVIRGDDVGYTF
clone size: -; D gene: TRBD2; J gene: TRBJ2-1; V gene: TRBV19; CDR3 DNA: TGTGCCAGTAGTATTATAGCGGGAGGACCCTGGAATGAGCAGTTCTTC; CDR3 protein: CASSIIAGGPWNEQFF
clone size: -; D gene: TRBD1; J gene: TRBJ2-7; V gene: TRBV7-6; CDR3 DNA: TGTGCCAGCAGCTTAGGGACAGGGGGCTTTTCCTCCTACGAGCAGTACTTC; CDR3 protein: CASSLGTGGFSSYEQYF
clone size: -; D gene: TRBD2; J gene: TRBJ2-1; V gene: TRBV5-8; CDR3 DNA: TGTGCCAGCTCACCTTGGGAGCGGGAGTACAATGAGCAGTTCTTC; CDR3 protein: CASSPWEREYNEQFF
clone size: once; D gene: TRBD1; J gene: TRBJ1-1; V gene: TRBV18; CDR3 DNA: TGTGCCAGCTCACCACTGCGGACAGGAGAGAACACTGAAGCTTTCTTT; CDR3 protein: CASSPLRTGENTEAFF
clone size: -; D gene: TRBD1; J gene: TRBJ1-5; V gene: TRBV6-5; CDR3 DNA: TGTGCCAGCAGAGGACAGGGATACGGTCAGCCCCAGCATTTT; CDR3 protein: CASRGQGYGQPQHF
clone size: -; D gene: TRBD1; J gene: TRBJ1-3; V gene: TRBV11-1; CDR3 DNA: TGTGCCACCCACGACAGGGAACGAAACACCATATATTTT; CDR3 protein: CATHDRERNTIYF
clone size: -; D gene: TRBD2; J gene: TRBJ2-2; V gene: TRBV20-1; CDR3 DNA: TGCAGTGCTCGGGGGGCCGGGGAGCTGTTTTTT; CDR3 protein: CSARGAGELFF
clone size: -; D gene: TRBD1; J gene: TRBJ2-7; V gene: TRBV4-1; CDR3 DNA: TGCGCCAGCAGCCAAGGCCGTGGACAGGGGGCGTCAGAGCAGTACTTC; CDR3 protein: CASSQGRGQGASEQYF
clone size: -; D gene: -; J gene: TRBJ1-2; V gene: TRBV9; CDR3 DNA: TGTGCCAGCAGCGTAGGTCAGGGCACCTATGGCTACACCTTC; CDR3 protein: CASSVGQGTYGYTF
clone size: -; D gene: -; J gene: TRBJ2-1; V gene: TRBV6-5; CDR3 DNA: TGTGCCAACAGTTACTCCTTAGCTCTCAATGAGCAGTTCTTC; CDR3 protein: CANSYSLALNEQFF
clone size: -; D gene: TRBD1; J gene: TRBJ1-1; V gene: TRBV19; CDR3 DNA: TGTGCCAGTAGCCCCCTCGGACAGGGGGCTATCACTGAAGCTTTCTTT; CDR3 protein: CASSPLGQGAITEAFF
clone size: -; D gene: TRBD1; J gene: TRBJ2-7; V gene: TRBV28; CDR3 DNA: TGTGCCAGCATTTCTCCCGGGACAGGGCCAGGAAACGAGCAGTACTTC; CDR3 protein: CASISPGTGPGNEQYF
clone size: -; D gene: TRBD1; J gene: TRBJ2-1; V gene: TRBV4-2; CDR3 DNA: TGTGCCAGCAGCCAAGATCGGGACAGGGGGTTCAACAATGAGCAGTTCTTC; CDR3 protein: CASSQDRDRGFNNEQFF
clone size: -; D gene: -; J gene: TRBJ2-1; V gene: TRBV4-1; CDR3 DNA: TGCGCCAGCAGCCAAGAAGCCGGTGAGCAGTTCTTC; CDR3 protein: CASSQEAGEQFF
clone size: -; D gene: TRBD2; J gene: TRBJ2-1; V gene: TRBV19; CDR3 DNA: TGTGCCAGTACGGAGGCGGGAGGGCCGGTGGAAGAGCAGTTCTTC; CDR3 protein: CASTEAGGPVEEQFF
clone size: -; D gene: -; J gene: TRBJ2-7; V gene: TRBV11-2; CDR3 DNA: TGTGCCAGCAGCCCCGGGGGGCCTTTCCCCGGCGAGCAGTGCTTC; CDR3 protein: CASSPGGPFPGEQCF
clone size: -; D gene: -; J gene: TRBJ1-5; V gene: TRBV18; CDR3 DNA: TGTGCCAGCTCGGAGGGACCCTTTAGCAATCAGCCCCAGCATTTT; CDR3 protein: CASSEGPFSNQPQHF
clone size: -; D gene: TRBD1; J gene: TRBJ1-5; V gene: TRBV5-1; CDR3 DNA: TGCGCCAGCAGCTTGGGACAGGGGGCTCAGCCCCAGCATTTT; CDR3 protein: CASSLGQGAQPQHF
clone size: -; D gene: TRBD1; J gene: TRBJ1-5; V gene: TRBV6-5; CDR3 DNA: TGTGCCAGCAGTTTCCGGACAGGGGTTAATCAGCCCCAGCATTTT; CDR3 protein: CASSFRTGVNQPQHF
clone size: -; D gene: -; J gene: TRBJ2-5; V gene: TRBV2; CDR3 DNA: TGTGCCCTCGGGAGACAGGGCCTCGGGACCCAGTACTTC; CDR3 protein: CALGRQGLGTQYF
clone size: -; D gene: -; J gene: TRBJ2-2; V gene: TRBV5-5; CDR3 DNA: TGTGCCAGCAGCCAGGATTCCGGACACGGGACCGGGGAGCTGTTTTTT; CDR3 protein: CASSQDSGHGTGELFF
clone size: -; D gene: -; J gene: TRBJ2-5; V gene: TRBV12-5; CDR3 DNA: TGTGCTAGTGGTTTTGGACAGCCTCAAGAGACCCAGTACTTC; CDR3 protein: CASGFGQPQETQYF
clone size: -; D gene: TRBD2; J gene: TRBJ2-7; V gene: TRBV30; CDR3 DNA: TGTGCCTGGAGCTCCACTAGCGGGGGCTACGAGCAGTACTTC; CDR3 protein: CAWSSTSGGYEQYF
clone size: -; D gene: -; J gene: TRBJ2-6; V gene: TRBV6-1; CDR3 DNA: TGTGCCAGCAGTTCCCCCAGGGCTGGGGCCAACGTCCTGACTTTC; CDR3 protein: CASSSPRAGANVLTF